These 8 T cell receptor beta chains were sequenced from one sample in a study of blood T cells in healthy people across ages. A second PCR, run for about 7 to 12 cycles, used a sample-barcoded 5' primer plus a J-beta primer mix. TCRdb re-called the 5' RACE reads with MiXCR, one entry per CDR3 protein. Here the sample spans approximately 1,000,000 distinct CDR3 sequences, 40% to 45% being singletons. The sample was blood. The receptor source for this set is a woman in her sixties or seventies in good health.

The V gene is TRBV7-6, the J gene TRBJ2-6; D is ambiguous. The germline CDR1 and CDR2 sequences are SGHVS and FNYEAQ. There are 13 residues in the CDR3. Trimming shortened V by 5 bases and J by 3 bases, and 5 bases separated the two germline ends. The CDR3 loop is CASSGGGANVLTF. For the CDR3, the DNA is TGTGCCAGCAGCGGCGGTGGGGCCAACGTCCTGACTTTC.

The rearrangement joins TRBV5-6 to TRBJ2-7; 10 nucleotides match TRBD2. Germline values: CDR1 SGHDT, CDR2 YYEEEE. There are 14 residues in the CDR3. Trimming at V came to 4 bases and at J to 4 bases, leaving 5 bases not matched to a gene. CDR3: CASSDASGRYEQYF. The DNA for the CDR3 is TGTGCCAGCAGCGACGCTAGCGGGAGATACGAGCAGTACTTC.

Comments on this clonotype: A junction boundary mismatches the germline segment, possibly from a read error. V is TRBV6-6 and J is TRBJ2-4; 9 bases map to TRBD1. The DNA matches TRBJ2-7 better at its end, which makes the J call doubtful. CDR1 and CDR2 (germline): MNHNY, SVGAGI (reference sequence). The CDR3 sequence is 14 residues long. CDR3 loop: CAGSAGTGHNEQYF. The CDR3 DNA reads TGTGCCGGCAGTGCGGGGACAGGGCATAACGAGCAGTACTTC.

As for this clonotype: Germline is not matched at one junction end, which may reflect a read error. This chain links TRBV9 with TRBJ2-7; maybe TRBD2 (6 bases). Germline V gene data show CDR1 as SGDLS and CDR2 as YYNGEE. This CDR3 region has 14 residues. The CDR3 is CAGSAGDSIYEQYF. CDR3 sequence (DNA): TGTGCCGGCAGCGCCGGGGACTCAATCTACGAGCAGTACTTC.

V is TRBV3-1 and J is TRBJ2-5, with D possibly called TRBD1 or TRBD2 (5 bases each). Trimming took 0 bases from V and 13 from J, leaving 15 bases between them. The V gene's germline CDR1 is LGHDT and CDR2 YNNKEL (reference sequence). This CDR3 comprises 13 residues. The CDR3 DNA sequence: TGTGCCAGCAGCCAAGAGGGACCTAGGGGAACGTACTTC. It is translated as CASSQEGPRGTYF.

This clonotype has only one observation. J is TRBJ2-7 and V is TRBV20-1, with 11 positions matching TRBD2. There are 13 residues in the CDR3. Germline CDR1 reads DFQATT; CDR2 reads SNEGSKA (reference sequence). The ends lost 7 bases at V and 7 bases at J; junction bases unmatched: 9. The CDR3 region has the DNA TGCAGTGGCCTCATAGCGGGAGGGTATGAGCAGTACTTC. Amino acids: CSGLIAGGYEQYF.

The chain carries TRBV7-2 and TRBJ2-5, with unresolved D. Germline CDR1 and CDR2: SGHTA and FQGNSA. The CDR3 runs 14 residues. V shed 2 bases and J shed 11 bases, with 18 bases lying between them. CDR3 region: CASSLSGSEVTQYF. CDR3 coding DNA: TGTGCCAGCAGCTTAAGTGGCTCCGAGGTGACGCAGTACTTC.

The chain combines TRBV18 with TRBJ1-2; D not resolved. CDR1 and CDR2 from the germline V gene are KGHSH and LQKENI. Deletions cut 2 bases from V and 7 bases from J, with 8 bases between. The CDR3 runs to 12 residues. For the CDR3, the DNA is TGTGCCAGCTCACCAACCCAGACTGGCTACACCTTC. Residues: CASSPTQTGYTF.